A single sample gave rise to the 20 T cell receptor beta chains below, sequenced in a study of T cell clonality in common variable immunodeficiency. Libraries were prepared by immunoSEQ multiplex PCR; TCRdb keeps only in-frame clonotypes and omits some of them. The sample presents 44,000 or so clones, none singletons. The sequencing sample was made of peripheral blood mononuclear cells. The receptors were gathered from a person aged 18 to 75 in good health.

This clone was seen many times. The CDR3 is cut off 3 residues early in the read; its end comes from the germline J gene. This sequence joins TRBV20-1 and TRBJ1-2, with a weak D call TRBD1 (6 bases). The CDR3 is made up of 14 amino acids. Germline V gene data show CDR1 as DFQATT and CDR2 as SNEGSKA (reference sequence). The ends were cut back, 2 bases at V and 2 bases at J, with 12 bases in the middle. CDR3 bases read: TGCAGTGCTAGACCTAAGACAGGCAACTATGGC. Protein sequence: CSARPKTGNYG. The whole CDR3 region reads CSARPKTGNYGYTF.

There are many counts of this clone. The read ends 3 residues early relative to the CDR3; the germline J gene fills the gap. This chain links TRBV7-6 with TRBJ2-2; the match to TRBD2 covers 7 bases. The germline CDR1 and CDR2 sequences are SGHVS and FNYEAQ. V lost 5 bases to trimming and J lost 6 bases; unmatched junction nucleotides: 6. The CDR3 is made up of 14 amino acids. The CDR3 loop is CASSRRDYAGELFF. The sequenced CDR3 bases are TGTGCCAGCAGCCGCCGGGACTACGCCGGGGAG.

A few counts support this clone. A read error likely explains this, since a far larger clone differs by one base. Incomplete CDR3 DNA: TGTTCCAGCAGCTTAAGGGGCCAGGGATTTTACGAG. Translating it yields CSSSLRGQGFYE. The full CDR3 protein is CSSSLRGQGFYEQYF. The chain carries TRBV7-9 and TRBJ2-7; weak D call: TRBD1 (5 bases). The CDR3 extends 3 residues past the end of the read, so its final part is completed from the germline J gene. Germline V gene data show CDR1 as SEHNR and CDR2 as FQNEAQ (reference sequence). There are 15 residues in the CDR3. Supplemented by reference TRBV7-9 and TRBJ2-7, the full variable domain reads DTGVSQNPRHKITKRGQNVTFRCDPISEHNRLYWYRQTLGQGPEFLTYFQNEAQLEKSRLLSDRFSAERPKGSFSTLEIQRTEQGDSAMYLCSSSLRGQGFYEQYFGPGTRLTVT.

At least ten counts were recorded for this clone. The sequence runs out 3 residues before the end of the CDR3; the remainder is reconstructed from the germline J gene. The chain is built from TRBV3-1 (or the pseudogene TRBV3-2) and TRBJ2-7; the match to TRBD2 covers 7 bases. The V and J ends lost 3 bases and 5 bases, in that order; junction bases with no gene match: 13. Germline CDR1 and CDR2: LGHDT and YNNKEL (reference sequence). The CDR3 runs 16 residues. CDR3 DNA, as far as it was read: TGTGCCAGCAGCCACCAGGCGCGCGGGAGAATCCACGAG. Protein sequence: CASSHQARGRIHE. The CDR3, in full, reads CASSHQARGRIHEQYF.

At least ten counts were recorded for this clone. The CDR3 end is not reached by the read, which stops 3 residues before it; the germline J gene fills it in. The chain combines TRBV20-1 with TRBJ1-2, with D perhaps TRBD1 (5 bases). The CDR3 extends over 15 amino acids. CDR1 is DFQATT, CDR2 SNEGSKA, per germline (reference sequence). Trimming took 1 base from V and 0 from J, leaving 12 bases between them. The CDR3 here is CSARVEGAPNYGYTF. The part of the CDR3 DNA that was read is TGCAGTGCTAGAGTTGAAGGGGCACCTAACTATGGC.

This clone was counted at least ten times. The observed sequence ends 3 residues before the CDR3 terminus, with the missing tail filled in from the germline J gene. The chain recombines TRBV9 with TRBJ2-3, with TRBD2 identical over 15 bases. The CDR3 is made up of 18 amino acids. Germline CDR1 SGDLS, CDR2 YYNGEE. Trimming cost V 3 bases and J 1 base; bases outside gene matches: 6. The chain's CDR3 is CASSDGTSGGSGTDTQYF. The sequenced CDR3 bases are TGTGCCAGCAGCGATGGGACTAGCGGGGGGTCTGGCACAGATACG.

This clone was counted many times. The read ends 3 residues before the CDR3 terminus; that terminus is restored from the germline J gene. The chain carries TRBV7-3 and TRBJ2-3; D may be TRBD2 (6 bases). The CDR3 is 15 amino acids. Trimming removed 4 bases from V and 2 bases from J, with 13 bases in between. Germline CDR1 SGHTA, CDR2 FQGTGA. CDR3 DNA (partial): TGTGCCAGCAGCTCAGGCGGGGTTGCCACAGATACG. The encoded protein is CASSSGGVATDT. The complete CDR3 sequence is CASSSGGVATDTQYF.

This clone was counted at least ten times. The read ends 3 residues before the CDR3 terminus; that terminus is restored from the germline J gene. The chain carries TRBV29-1 and TRBJ2-5; 8 bases fit TRBD1. With V trimmed by 7 bases and J by 2 bases, 6 bases remained unmatched. The CDR3 extends over 13 amino acids. CDR1 is SQVTM and CDR2 is ANQGSEA in the germline V gene. CDR3 in amino acids: CSATGTGQETQYF. The CDR3 DNA, read in part, is TGCAGCGCTACCGGGACAGGACAAGAGACC.

This clone appeared many times. The sequenced fragment ends 3 residues before the CDR3 boundary, so the rest is inferred from the germline J gene. This sequence joins TRBV12-3 or TRBV12-4 and TRBJ2-7; 8 bases are shared with TRBD2. The ends lost 5 bases at V and 0 bases at J; junction bases unmatched: 9. The CDR3 covers 16 residues. CDR3 residues: CASSVQGLAGSYEQYF. The sequenced part of the CDR3 DNA is TGTGCCAGCAGTGTACAAGGACTAGCCGGCTCCTACGAG.

This clone has a count of ten or more. From the germline J gene comes the end of the CDR3, since the read stops 3 residues before it. The chain uses TRBV19 and TRBJ1-1, with TRBD1 matching 8 bases. This CDR3 region has 13 residues. V was clipped by 5 bases and J by 7 bases; unmatched bases: 6. Germline CDR1 LNHDA, CDR2 SQIVND (reference sequence). CDR3 protein: CASSVTGVVEAFF. CDR3 DNA (partial): TGTGCCAGTAGTGTGACAGGGGTGGTTGAA.

This clone showed up many times. The read gets to within 3 residues of the CDR3 end, and the germline J gene fills in the rest. This rearrangement joins TRBV7-8 to TRBJ2-4; 11 bases are a match to TRBD2. The CDR3 extends over 16 amino acids. V lost 1 base, J lost 6 bases, and 5 bases stayed unmatched. The germline V gene encodes CDR1 SGHVS and CDR2 FQNEAQ. The part of the CDR3 DNA that was read is TGTGCCAGCAGCTTAGACGGACTAGCGGGTGTAAACATT. Amino acid sequence: CASSLDGLAGVNI. The CDR3, in full, reads CASSLDGLAGVNIQYF.

In this sample, this clone turned up many times. The read falls 3 residues short of the CDR3 end, and the missing part is taken from the germline J gene. The gene calls are TRBV20-1 and TRBJ1-2; D gene ambiguous. The CDR3 has 13 residues. Per the germline V gene, CDR1 is DFQATT and CDR2 is SNEGSKA (reference sequence). CDR3 DNA (partial): TGCAGTGCTAGAATCGGCGACTTCGGAGGC. Protein sequence: CSARIGDFGG. The whole CDR3 sequence reads CSARIGDFGGYTF.

This clone has a count of ten or more. The read ends 3 residues shy of where the CDR3 ends; the end is completed using the germline J gene. The chain carries TRBV13 and TRBJ1-1, with D uncertain. There are 11 residues in the CDR3. The V gene lost 1 base and the J gene lost 7 bases, with 4 bases spanning the gap. Per germline, CDR1 PRHDT and CDR2 FYEKMQ (reference sequence). The covered CDR3 bases are TGTGCCAGCAGCTTAGCGGGTGAA. Protein product: CASSLAGE. The CDR3, in full, reads CASSLAGEAFF.

This clone was counted ten times or more. From the germline J gene comes the end of the CDR3, since the read stops 3 residues before it. The gene calls are TRBV7-9 and TRBJ1-2; perhaps TRBD1 as D (6 bases). The germline CDR1 and CDR2 sequences are SEHNR and FQNEAQ (reference sequence). The CDR3 contains 13 residues. CDR3 loop: CASSLVAGEGYTF. The sequenced part of the CDR3 DNA is TGTGCCAGCAGCTTAGTGGCAGGGGAAGGC.

This clone was counted at least ten times. The CDR3 extends 3 residues past the end of the read, so its final part is completed from the germline J gene. This sequence joins TRBV5-1 and TRBJ2-7; possible D gene TRBD2, 6 bases. CDR1 and CDR2 from the germline V gene are SGHRS and YFSETQ. Trimming cost V 0 bases and J 2 bases, with 12 bases left between them. This CDR3 is 15 amino acids long. The CDR3 sequence is CASSLEVSGTYEQYF. CDR3 DNA (partial): TGCGCCAGCAGCTTGGAGGTTAGCGGAACCTACGAG. Supplemented by reference TRBV5-1 and TRBJ2-7, the full variable domain reads KAGVTQTPRYLIKTRGQQVTLSCSPISGHRSVSWYQQTPGQGLQFLFEYFSETQRNKGNFPGRFSGRQFSNSRSEMNVSTLELGDSALYLCASSLEVSGTYEQYFGPGTRLTVT.

This clone was seen at least ten times. The read comes to an end 3 residues before the CDR3 does, leaving the germline J gene to fill in the end. The rearrangement joins TRBV11-3 to TRBJ2-2; unclear D gene. The germline CDR1 and CDR2 sequences are SGHNT and YENEEA. V lost 7 bases and J 0 bases, leaving 12 bases between the germline ends. This CDR3 is 15 amino acids long. The sequenced part of the CDR3 DNA is TGTGCCAGCACCAATTTCAGGTCGAACACCGGGGAG. Its translation is CASTNFRSNTGE. The whole CDR3 reads CASTNFRSNTGELFF.

This clone was seen many times. Sequencing ends 3 residues short of the CDR3 end; the germline J gene provides the rest. The chain carries TRBV2 and TRBJ2-1, with D possibly matching TRBD2 (6 bases). The CDR3 is 15 residues long. Trimming removed 4 bases from V and 5 bases from J, with 15 bases in between. Germline V gives CDR1 SNHLY, CDR2 FYNNEI. Partial CDR3 DNA: TGTGCCAGCAGTGTCTGGGGGGAAGCGGACAATGAG. Amino acid sequence: CASSVWGEADNE. The CDR3, in full, reads CASSVWGEADNEQFF.

This clone was recorded many times. Read data end 3 residues before the CDR3 end; the end is taken from the germline J gene. The chain couples TRBV18 to TRBJ2-5; D not resolved. V was pared by 5 bases and J by 4 bases, with 5 bases between. Germline assignment: CDR1 KGHSH and CDR2 LQKENI. The CDR3 sequence is 11 residues long. The CDR3: CASSERETQYF. The CDR3 DNA, read in part, is TGTGCCAGCTCAGAGCGAGAGACC.

This clone was found many times. The CDR3 extends 3 residues past the end of the read, so its final part is completed from the germline J gene. This sequence joins TRBV19 and TRBJ2-7; TRBD1 might be the D (5 bases). CDR3 length: 12 residues. Germline CDR1 and CDR2: LNHDA and SQIVND (reference sequence). Trimming shortened V by 1 base and J by 6 bases, and 7 bases separated the two germline ends. The CDR3 loop reads CASSIGQTEQYF. Incomplete CDR3 DNA: TGTGCCAGTAGTATAGGACAGACCGAG.

This clone appeared many times. The read ends 3 residues before the CDR3 terminus; that terminus is restored from the germline J gene. The gene calls are TRBV11-2 and TRBJ2-7; no clear D. Germline V gene data show CDR1 as SGHAT and CDR2 as FQNNGV. The CDR3 has 12 residues. The ends were cut back, 5 bases at V and 6 bases at J, with 11 bases in the middle. The CDR3 sequence is CASSPRNIEQYF. CDR3 DNA (partial): TGTGCCAGCAGCCCCAGAAATATCGAG.